This T cell receptor beta chain is drawn from a study of blood T cells in healthy people across ages. Study details: About one barcoded beta molecule per two T cells came from capture by template switching. Study-wide results and caveats: When one million T cells were used, diversity estimates were thought to be underestimates. Donors of long life had a larger count of naive CD4+ cells and greater diversity than aged donors. Roughly linear declines in TCR beta diversity per million T cells occurred with age.

The V end lost 2 bases, the J end lost 4 bases, and 10 bases lay between the germline ends. This CDR3 region has 14 residues. CDR1 KGHDR and CDR2 SFDVKD come from the germline V gene. This clonotype was found once. Its specificity is not known. Sample-barcoded 5' priming and a J-beta primer mix drove a second PCR of about 6 to 12 cycles. From the 5' RACE reads, TCRdb called clonotypes with MiXCR, one entry per CDR3 protein. Here the sample spans roughly 720,000 distinct CDR3 sequences, about 55% being singletons. V is TRBV24-1 and J is TRBJ1-2; D unclear. The sequence came from a man older than 75 in good health. The sample comprised blood. CDR3 DNA sequence: TGTGCCACCAGTGATTACGAGGGAACCTATGGCTACACCTTC. This translates into CATSDYEGTYGYTF.